This TCR beta chain was sequenced for a study of memory CD8 T cells in hepatitis C reinfection. Sequenced by immunoSEQ multiplex PCR; TCRdb stores in-frame clones only, minus some. The sample contains over 45,000 clones, just under 90% of which appear only once. Time point indicated: pre-reinfection, 55 to 20 weeks before reinfection detection. TCR sequencing was done directly ex vivo on sorted cells, without expansion in vitro. The receptor was isolated from a man aged 18-30 years with hepatitis C virus infection. The sample taken for sequencing was naive CD8+ T cells sorted from blood.

CDR3 DNA: TGTGCCAGCAGCGAGGGCTATAACAATGAGCAGTTCTTC. It codes for CASSEGYNNEQFF. The V and J genes are TRBV5-4 and TRBJ2-1; D is possibly TRBD2 (5 bases). CDR1 is SGHNT and CDR2 is YYREEE in the germline V gene (reference sequence). V lost 4 bases to trimming and J lost 5 bases, with 10 bases between them. This CDR3 is 13 amino acids long. The full variable domain, rest sourced from reference TRBV5-4 and TRBJ2-1, is ETGVTQSPTHLIKTRGQQVTLRCSSQSGHNTVSWYQQALGQGPQFIFQYYREEENGRGNFPPRFSGLQFPNYSSELNVNALELDDSALYLCASSEGYNNEQFFGPGTRLTVL.